This TCR beta chain was identified during a study of T cells in Graves' hyperthyroidism and ophthalmopathy. Regions amplified from RNA transcripts were the TCR beta CDR3 regions. An initial round of RT-PCR targeting the TCR CDR3 relied on the HTBI primer set. TCRdb re-analysed the multiplex PCR reads in MiXCR, keeping a single row per CDR3 protein. There are about 540,000 distinct CDR3 sequences in the sample; around 42% occur only once, and 7.5% to 8.5% lies in the top ten. Per germline, CDR1 SGHDT and CDR2 YYEEEE. V was shortened by 2 bases and J by 2 bases, with 11 bases between the two germline ends. This CDR3 comprises 14 residues. This clonotype was detected many times. Hyperthyroidism had been newly diagnosed in patients aged 18 to 65, and its duration was under 2 months. For the diagnoses, clinical symptoms, serum thyroxine and TRAb, thyroid ultrasound and orbital computed tomography were used.

The sample was peripheral blood or thyroid tissue (not recorded which). The receptor was isolated from a woman aged 18-29 years with Graves' hyperthyroidism. J is TRBJ2-7 and V is TRBV5-6; D tentatively fits TRBD1 or TRBD2 (5 bases each). The CDR3 DNA follows: TGTGCCAGCAGCTTCGGGACGGATACCTACGAGCAGTACTTC. Its translation: CASSFGTDTYEQYF.